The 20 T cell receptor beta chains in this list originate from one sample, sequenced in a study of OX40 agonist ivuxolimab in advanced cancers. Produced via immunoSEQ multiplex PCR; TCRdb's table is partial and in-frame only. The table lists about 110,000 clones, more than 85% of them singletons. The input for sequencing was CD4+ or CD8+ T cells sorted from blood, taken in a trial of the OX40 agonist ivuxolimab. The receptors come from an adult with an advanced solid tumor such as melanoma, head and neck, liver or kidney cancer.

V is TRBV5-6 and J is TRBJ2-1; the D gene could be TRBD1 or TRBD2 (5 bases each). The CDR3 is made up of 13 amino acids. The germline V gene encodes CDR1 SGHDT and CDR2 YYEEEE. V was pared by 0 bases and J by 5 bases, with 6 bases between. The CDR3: CASSLGGDNEQFF. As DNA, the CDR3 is TGTGCCAGCAGCTTGGGAGGGGACAATGAGCAGTTCTTC.

The chain's CDR3 is CASSLRIAGGGVDTQYF. In DNA, the CDR3 is TGTGCCAGCAGCTTGCGTATAGCGGGAGGGGGGGTTGATACGCAGTATTTT. The rearrangement links TRBV5-4 to TRBJ2-3; TRBD2 matches at 11 bases. Germline V lookup: CDR1 SGHNT, CDR2 YYREEE (reference sequence). The CDR3 length is 17 residues. Trimming took 1 base from V and 6 from J; bases not matched to a gene: 10.

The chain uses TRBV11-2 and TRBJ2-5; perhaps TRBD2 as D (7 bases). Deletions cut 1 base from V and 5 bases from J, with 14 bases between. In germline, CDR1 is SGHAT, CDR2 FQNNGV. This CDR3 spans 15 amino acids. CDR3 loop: CASSLGRAGAETQYF. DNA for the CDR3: TGTGCCAGCAGCTTAGGGCGGGCGGGGGCGGAGACCCAGTACTTC.

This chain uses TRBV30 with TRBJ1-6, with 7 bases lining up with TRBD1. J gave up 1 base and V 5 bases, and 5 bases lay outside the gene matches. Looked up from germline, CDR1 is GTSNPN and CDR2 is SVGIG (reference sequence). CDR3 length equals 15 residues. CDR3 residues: CAWRTGVSYNSPLHF. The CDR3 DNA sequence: TGTGCCTGGCGCACAGGGGTATCCTATAATTCACCCCTCCACTTT. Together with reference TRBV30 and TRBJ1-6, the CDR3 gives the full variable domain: SQTIHQWPATLVQPVGSPLSLECTVEGTSNPNLYWYRQAAGRGLQLLFYSVGIGQISSEVPQNLSASRPQDRQFILSSKKLLLSDSGFYLCAWRTGVSYNSPLHFGNGTRLTVT.

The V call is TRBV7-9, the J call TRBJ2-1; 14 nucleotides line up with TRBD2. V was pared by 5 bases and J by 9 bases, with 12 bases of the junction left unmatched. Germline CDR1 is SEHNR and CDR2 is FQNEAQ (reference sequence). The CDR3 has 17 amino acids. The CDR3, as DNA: TGTGCCAGCAGCCTATCCGGGACTAGCGGGAGATTGCCTGAGCAGTTCTTC. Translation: CASSLSGTSGRLPEQFF.

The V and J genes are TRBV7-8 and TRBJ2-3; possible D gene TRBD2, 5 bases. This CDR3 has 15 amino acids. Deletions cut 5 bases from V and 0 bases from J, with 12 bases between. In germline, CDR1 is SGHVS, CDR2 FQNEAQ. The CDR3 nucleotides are TGTGCCAGCAGCCTTGATCGGGGAAGCACAGATACGCAGTATTTT. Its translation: CASSLDRGSTDTQYF.

CDR3 sequence (DNA): TGCGCCAGCAGTGACGGGGGACGCACCGGGGAGCTGTTTTTT. It encodes CASSDGGRTGELFF. V is TRBV10-2 and J is TRBJ2-2; D is perhaps TRBD2 (6 bases). Germline CDR1 is WSHSY and CDR2 is SAAADI. The germline V and J ends were trimmed by 3 bases and 4 bases, with 9 bases remaining between them. CDR3 size: 14 residues.

CDR3 sequence: CASSPLPQGSGYTF. CDR3 coding DNA: TGTGCCAGCTCACCTTTACCACAGGGAAGCGGCTACACCTTC. The chain has TRBV18 and TRBJ1-2, with a weak D call TRBD1 (6 bases). The V end was cut by 3 bases, the J end by 8 bases, with 16 bases between. Per germline, CDR1 KGHSH and CDR2 LQKENI. The CDR3 is made up of 14 amino acids.

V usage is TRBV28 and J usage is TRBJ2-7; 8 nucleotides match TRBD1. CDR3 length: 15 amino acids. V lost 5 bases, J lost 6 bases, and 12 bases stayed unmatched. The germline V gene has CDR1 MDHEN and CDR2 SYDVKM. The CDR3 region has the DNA TGTGCCAGCAGTGCCCCCGGGACAGGACTTCCCGAGCAGTACTTC. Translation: CASSAPGTGLPEQYF.

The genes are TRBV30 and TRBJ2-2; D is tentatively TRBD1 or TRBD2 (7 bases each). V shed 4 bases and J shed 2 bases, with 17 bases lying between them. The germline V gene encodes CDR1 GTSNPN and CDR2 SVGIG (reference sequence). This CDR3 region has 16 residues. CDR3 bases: TGTGCCTGGACCCTCAGGGGGAGGGCAAACACCGGGGAGCTGTTTTTT. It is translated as CAWTLRGRANTGELFF.

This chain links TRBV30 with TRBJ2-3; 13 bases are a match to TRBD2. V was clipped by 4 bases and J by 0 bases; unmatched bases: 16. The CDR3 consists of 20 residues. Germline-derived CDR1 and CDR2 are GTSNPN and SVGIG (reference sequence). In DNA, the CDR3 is TGTGCCTGGATCCCGGGACTAGCGGGGCTGGCTATCTCTAGCACAGATACGCAGTATTTT. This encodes CAWIPGLAGLAISSTDTQYF. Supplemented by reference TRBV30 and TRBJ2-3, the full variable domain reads SQTIHQWPATLVQPVGSPLSLECTVEGTSNPNLYWYRQAAGRGLQLLFYSVGIGQISSEVPQNLSASRPQDRQFILSSKKLLLSDSGFYLCAWIPGLAGLAISSTDTQYFGPGTRLTVL.

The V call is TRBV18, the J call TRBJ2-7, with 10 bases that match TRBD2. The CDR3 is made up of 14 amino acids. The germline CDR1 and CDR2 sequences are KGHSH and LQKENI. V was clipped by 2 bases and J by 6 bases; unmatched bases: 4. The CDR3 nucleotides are TGTGCCAGCTCACCATCTAGCGGGAGTTCCGAGCAGTACTTC. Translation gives CASSPSSGSSEQYF.

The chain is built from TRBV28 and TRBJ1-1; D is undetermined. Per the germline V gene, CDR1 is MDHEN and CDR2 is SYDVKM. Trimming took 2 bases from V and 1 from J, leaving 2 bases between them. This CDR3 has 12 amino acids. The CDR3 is CASSLRNTEAFF. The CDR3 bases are TGTGCCAGCAGTTTAAGGAACACTGAAGCTTTCTTT.

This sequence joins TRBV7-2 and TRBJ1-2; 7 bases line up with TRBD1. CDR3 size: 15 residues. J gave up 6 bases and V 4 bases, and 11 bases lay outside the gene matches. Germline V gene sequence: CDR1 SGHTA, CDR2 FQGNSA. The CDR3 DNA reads TGTGCCAGCAGCTCAGGACAGGTTGGTTCGGATGGCTACACCTTC. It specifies CASSSGQVGSDGYTF.

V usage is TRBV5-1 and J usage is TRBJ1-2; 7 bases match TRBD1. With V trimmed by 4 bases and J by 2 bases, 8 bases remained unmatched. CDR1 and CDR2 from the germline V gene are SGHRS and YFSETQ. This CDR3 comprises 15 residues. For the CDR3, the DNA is TGCGCCAGCAGCCTTAGACAGGGAGTCAACTATGGCTACACCTTC. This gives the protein CASSLRQGVNYGYTF.

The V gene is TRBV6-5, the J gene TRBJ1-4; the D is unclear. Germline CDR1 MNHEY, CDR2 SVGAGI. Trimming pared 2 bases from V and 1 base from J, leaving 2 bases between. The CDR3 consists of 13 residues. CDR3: CASSYRTNEKLFF. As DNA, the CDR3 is TGTGCCAGCAGTTACCGAACTAATGAAAAACTGTTTTTT.

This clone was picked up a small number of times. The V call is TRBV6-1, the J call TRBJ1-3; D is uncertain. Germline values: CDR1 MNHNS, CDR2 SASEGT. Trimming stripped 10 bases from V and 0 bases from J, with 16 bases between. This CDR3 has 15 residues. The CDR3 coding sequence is TGTGCCACCTCGGGCGACTACTTCTCTGGAAACACCATATATTTT. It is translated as CATSGDYFSGNTIYF.

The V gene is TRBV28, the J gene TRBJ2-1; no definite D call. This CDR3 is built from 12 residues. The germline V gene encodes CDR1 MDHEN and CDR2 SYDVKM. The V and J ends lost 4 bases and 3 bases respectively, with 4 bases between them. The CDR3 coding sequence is TGTGCCAGCAGTTCGAACTACAATGAGCAGTTCTTC. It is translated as CASSSNYNEQFF. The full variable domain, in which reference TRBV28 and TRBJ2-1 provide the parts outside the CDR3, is DVKVTQSSRYLVKRTGEKVFLECVQDMDHENMFWYRQDPGLGLRLIYFSYDVKMKEKGDIPEGYSVSREKKERFSLILESASTNQTSMYLCASSSNYNEQFFGPGTRLTVL.

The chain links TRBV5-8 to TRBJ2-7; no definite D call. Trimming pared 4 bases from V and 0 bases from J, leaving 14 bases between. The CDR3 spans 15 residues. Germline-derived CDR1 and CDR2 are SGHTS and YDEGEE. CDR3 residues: CASSDYRLSSYEQYF. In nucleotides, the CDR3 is TGTGCCAGCAGCGATTATAGGTTAAGCTCCTACGAGCAGTACTTC.

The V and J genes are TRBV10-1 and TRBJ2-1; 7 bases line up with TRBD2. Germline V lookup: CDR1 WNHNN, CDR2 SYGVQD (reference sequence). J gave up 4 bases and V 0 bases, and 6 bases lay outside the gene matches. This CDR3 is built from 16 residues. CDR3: CASSESRGLVYNEQFF. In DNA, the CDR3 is TGCGCCAGCAGTGAGTCCAGAGGACTAGTATACAATGAGCAGTTCTTC.